This T cell receptor beta chain was profiled in a study of blood T cell repertoires in COVID-19. Measured with immunoSEQ multiplex PCR; TCRdb has only the in-frame clones, and not every one. This table has around 190,000 clones, roughly 84% appearing once. The CDR3 extends over 14 amino acids. CDR1 and CDR2 from the germline V gene are MNHEY and SVGAGI. V was cut by 5 bases and J by 4 bases, with 14 bases left in between. This sequence originates from a woman between 25 and 40 years old who had been exposed to COVID-19. Specimen: PBMCs or T cells enriched from blood (not recorded which). The chain employs TRBV6-5 and TRBJ1-2; D is uncertain. Here the CDR3 reads CASSPIAPSYGYTF. The CDR3 nucleotides read TGTGCCAGCAGTCCCATTGCCCCTAGCTATGGCTACACCTTC.